This T cell receptor beta chain was sequenced during a study of shared clonotypes between healthy human individuals (TCRdb year 2020). Context from the whole study: A couple of women and a few men aged 18 to 49 years were included in the cohort. To increase sequencing depth and limit assay-specific biases, TCR repertoire library preparation and sequencing were carried out by different laboratories using diverse techniques. For each donor, CD4 naive and CD4 memory were each given three plates, CD8 naive was given two plates, and CD8 memory was given one plate. To estimate repertoire size and how much clonotype sharing occurs between individuals, the study deeply sequenced the blood TCR repertoires of five healthy adults. Each donor's leukapheresis produced roughly between about 0.85 and 10 billion PBMCs. Here is what the overall study found, with its caveats: Pairwise subsampling indicated that sequencing depth was expected to affect the degree of clonotype sharing among donors. Rarefaction of sorted-subset datasets indicated incomplete sequencing despite the large sequencing depth. Sampling was restricted to blood, and TCR repertoires in tissues likely differ from the TCR repertoires found in blood. Approximately 5% of naive CD4, roughly 3.6% of naive CD8, about 2.5% of memory CD4, and 0.4% of memory CD8 clonotypes were shared across several donors. The genetic and exposure-history diversity represented was limited by the small number of donors. Naive subsets generally had larger estimated clonotype richness than memory subsets. Compared with non-shared clonotypes, the clonotypes found in all four sorted-subset donors had higher generation probabilities.

Points on this clone: Which antigen it targets is not known. No per-base quality is available; no much larger clone lies one base away.

The V and J ends are trimmed by 0 bases and 8 bases, leaving 7 bases between them. CDR1 and CDR2, per the germline V gene (reference sequence), are DFQATT and SNEGSKA. From the cysteine up to the phenylalanine, the CDR3 has a length of 11 residues. Of all the DNA, just the CDR3 is kept, 33 bases in frame from base 1. Using the deep immunoSEQ assay, TCR CDR3 regions were amplified from genomic DNA by multiplex PCR. Extracted genomic DNA from each cell subset was spread evenly across all wells of several immunoSEQ 96-well plates, with each plate serving as a replicate. For sorted subsets, roughly 190 ng of genomic DNA, equivalent to some 30,000 T cell genomes, went into each replicate PCR. Purified libraries were measured with a Qubit 3.0 fluorometer, size-checked on a Bioanalyzer 2100, and measured again with the KAPA Library Quantification kit. Every immunoSEQ 96-well plate was sequenced on a dedicated single-read 150-cycle Illumina NextSeq 550 flow cell. The authors processed their data as follows. Because only junctional sequences without quality scores were contained in the immunoSEQ output, filtering matching that applied to full-length reads could not be performed. To assign V/J genes and CDR3, sequences were annotated against IMGT germline references using PyIR, a Python wrapper for IgBLAST v1.9. Reads were filtered out if the reads had weak V/J assignments (E-value above 1e-6), no CDR3, stop codons, out-of-frame junctions, or ambiguous translated residues. V3J clonotypes were defined by identical inferred V gene, J gene, and CDR3 amino acid sequence. Percentage overlap between repertoires was computed as shared unique clonotypes divided by the size of the smaller repertoire. Three approaches were used to assess repertoire richness: RTK rarefaction, the Chao1 estimator, and Recon v2.1 estimates of unobserved clonotypes. Generation probabilities for all TCRbeta clonotypes obtained by the gDNA method from a handful of donors were computed using OLGA. The clones in this table, taken by TCRdb from immuneACCESS, are in-frame only. Not every clone is retained; where verified, under half of the shortfall comes from an unresolved V gene, and the cause of the rest is unknown. That table is the source of V, J and clone size, and D and trimming were worked out from the DNA. Here the sample has 900,000 to 1,200,000 clones; approximately 80% occur a single time. The biggest ten clones account for around 0.61% of the sample.

Donors were healthy HIV-negative adults with no recently reported acute infections or vaccinations. Every donor was a Caucasian adult living in Nashville, Tennessee, USA. Magnetic negative selection was used to enrich CD4+ T cells, after which naive cells were positively selected on CD45RA and the negative fraction became the memory subset. Blood was obtained by leukapheresis, after which PBMCs were separated by Ficoll-Histopaque density gradient centrifugation and cryopreserved in liquid nitrogen vapor phase. Analytical flow cytometry was used to check the purity and quantity of every magnetically sorted T cell population. Each sorted fraction had its genomic DNA isolated and then quantified by UV absorbance on a Nanodrop 2000c.

Sequencing used memory CD4+ T cells from PBMCs. Explained via the paper, the cell subset or site label denotes: CD45RA-negative fraction. This receptor was taken from a man in his late teens or twenties in good health. Some clones in this sample may be carry-over from other donors' samples. The chain was built from TRBV20-1 and TRBJ1-2; the D gene lacks a confident call. The nucleotides are TGCAGTGCTAGAGATCTAGCCGGCTACACCTTC. Protein translation: CSARDLAGYTF.